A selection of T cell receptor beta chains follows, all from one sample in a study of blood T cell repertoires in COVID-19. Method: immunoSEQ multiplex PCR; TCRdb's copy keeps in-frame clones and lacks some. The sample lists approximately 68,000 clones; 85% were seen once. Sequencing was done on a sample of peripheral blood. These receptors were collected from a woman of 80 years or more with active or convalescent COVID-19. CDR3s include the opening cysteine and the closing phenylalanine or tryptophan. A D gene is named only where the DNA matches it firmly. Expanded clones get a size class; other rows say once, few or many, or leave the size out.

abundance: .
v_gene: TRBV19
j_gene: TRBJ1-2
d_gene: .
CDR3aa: CASSVQMNYGYTF
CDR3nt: TGTGCCAGTAGTGTTCAGATGAACTATGGCTACACCTTC

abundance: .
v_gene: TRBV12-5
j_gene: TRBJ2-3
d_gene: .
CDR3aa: CASGTYTDTQYF
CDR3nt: TGTGCTAGTGGTACCTACACAGATACGCAGTATTTT

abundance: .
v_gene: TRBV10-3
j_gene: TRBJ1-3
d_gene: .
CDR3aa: CAISVRNTIYF
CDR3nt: TGTGCCATCAGTGTACGGAACACCATATATTTT

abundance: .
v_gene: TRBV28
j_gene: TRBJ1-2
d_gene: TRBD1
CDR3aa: CASSYRTGRGYTF
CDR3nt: TGTGCCAGCAGTTACCGGACAGGTCGAGGCTACACCTTC

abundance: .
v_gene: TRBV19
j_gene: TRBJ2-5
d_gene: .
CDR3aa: CASSMRVGETQYF
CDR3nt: TGTGCCAGTAGTATGAGGGTCGGTGAGACCCAGTACTTC

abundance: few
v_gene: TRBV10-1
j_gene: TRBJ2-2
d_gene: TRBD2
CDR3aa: CASSDVQRGGAGELFF
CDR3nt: TGCGCCAGCAGTGATGTCCAGCGGGGGGGGGCCGGGGAGCTGTTTTTT

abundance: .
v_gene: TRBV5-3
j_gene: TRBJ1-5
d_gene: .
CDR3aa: CARSFPTRMDGGNQPQHF
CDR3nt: TGTGCCAGAAGCTTTCCCACCCGCATGGACGGAGGTAATCAGCCCCAGCATTTT

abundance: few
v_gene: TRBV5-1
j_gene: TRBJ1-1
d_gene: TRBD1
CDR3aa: CASSPHPDRLEAFF
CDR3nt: TGCGCCAGCAGCCCCCACCCGGACAGGCTTGAAGCTTTCTTT

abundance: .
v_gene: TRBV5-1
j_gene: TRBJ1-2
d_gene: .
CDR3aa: CASSRDNRGYTF
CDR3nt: TGCGCCAGCAGCAGGGACAACAGGGGCTACACCTTC

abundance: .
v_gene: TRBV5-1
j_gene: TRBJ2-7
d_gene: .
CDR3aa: CASSLGGGGLSYEQYF
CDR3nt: TGCGCCAGCAGCTTGGGTGGCGGAGGCCTCTCCTACGAGCAGTACTTC

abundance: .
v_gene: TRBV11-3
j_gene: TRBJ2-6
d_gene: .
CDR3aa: CASSLDPRGGPSGANVLTF
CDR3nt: TGTGCCAGCAGCTTAGATCCACGGGGAGGTCCATCTGGGGCCAACGTCCTGACTTTC

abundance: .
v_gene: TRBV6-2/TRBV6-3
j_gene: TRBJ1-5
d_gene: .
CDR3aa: CASSLGVYQPQHF
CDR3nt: TGTGCCAGCAGTTTAGGGGTGTATCAGCCCCAGCATTTT

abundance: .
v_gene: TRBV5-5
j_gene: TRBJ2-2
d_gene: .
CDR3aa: CASSLLQGSSNTGELFF
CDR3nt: TGTGCCAGCAGCTTGCTTCAGGGAAGTTCGAACACCGGGGAGCTGTTTTTT

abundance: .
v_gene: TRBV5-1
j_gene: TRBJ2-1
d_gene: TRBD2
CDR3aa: CASSLGGTSGGSYNEQFF
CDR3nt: TGCGCCAGCAGCTTGGGTGGGACTAGCGGGGGCTCGTACAATGAGCAGTTCTTC

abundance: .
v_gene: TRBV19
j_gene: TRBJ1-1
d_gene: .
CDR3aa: CASLIIRRGKTEAFF
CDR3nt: TGTGCCAGCCTAATAATTAGAAGGGGGAAGACTGAAGCTTTCTTT

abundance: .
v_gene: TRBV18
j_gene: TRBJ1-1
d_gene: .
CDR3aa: CASSPGHYENTEAFF
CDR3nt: TGTGCCAGCTCCCCAGGACATTACGAGAACACTGAAGCTTTCTTT

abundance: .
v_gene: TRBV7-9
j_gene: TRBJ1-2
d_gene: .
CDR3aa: CASSPDGSYGYTF
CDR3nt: TGTGCCAGCAGCCCTGACGGGAGCTATGGCTACACCTTC

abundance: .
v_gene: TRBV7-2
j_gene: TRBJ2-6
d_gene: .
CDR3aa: CASSTSVGASGANVLTF
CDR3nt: TGTGCCAGCAGTACCTCGGTAGGAGCCTCTGGGGCCAACGTCCTGACTTTC

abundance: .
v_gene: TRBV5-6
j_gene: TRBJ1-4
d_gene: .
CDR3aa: CASSLRGSEMLFF
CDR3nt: TGTGCCAGCAGCTTGAGGGGGTCCGAAATGCTGTTTTTT

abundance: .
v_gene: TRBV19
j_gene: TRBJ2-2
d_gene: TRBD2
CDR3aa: CASSTGLAGGADGELFF
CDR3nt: TGTGCCAGTAGTACGGGACTAGCGGGGGGGGCGGACGGGGAGCTGTTTTTT

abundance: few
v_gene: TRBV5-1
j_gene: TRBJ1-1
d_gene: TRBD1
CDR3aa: CASSLIPGQGNTEAFF
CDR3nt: TGCGCCAGCAGCCTCATCCCGGGACAGGGGAACACTGAAGCTTTCTTT

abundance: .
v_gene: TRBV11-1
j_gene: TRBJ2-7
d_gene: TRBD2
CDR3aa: CASTEKRGQTYEQYF
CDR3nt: TGTGCCAGCACTGAGAAGCGGGGGCAAACCTACGAGCAGTACTTC

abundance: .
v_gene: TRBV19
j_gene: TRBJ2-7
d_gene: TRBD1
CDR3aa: CASSIVARQGDEQYF
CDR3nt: TGTGCCAGTAGTATAGTAGCAAGACAGGGCGACGAGCAGTACTTC

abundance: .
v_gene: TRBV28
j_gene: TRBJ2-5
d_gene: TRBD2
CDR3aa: CASSSGPGGYQETQYF
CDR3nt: TGTGCCAGCAGTTCTGGTCCCGGGGGGTACCAAGAGACCCAGTACTTC

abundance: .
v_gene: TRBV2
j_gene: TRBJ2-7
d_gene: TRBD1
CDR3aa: CASSESRQGVHEQYF
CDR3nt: TGTGCCAGCAGTGAGAGTAGACAGGGGGTTCACGAGCAGTACTTC

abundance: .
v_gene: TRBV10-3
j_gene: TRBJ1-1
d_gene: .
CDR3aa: CAISSNPGTEAFF
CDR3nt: TGTGCCATCTCGTCCAATCCGGGCACTGAAGCTTTCTTT

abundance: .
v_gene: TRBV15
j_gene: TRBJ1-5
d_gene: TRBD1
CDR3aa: CATSTYRGRSDQPQHF
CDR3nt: TGTGCCACCAGCACTTACAGGGGGCGTTCGGATCAGCCCCAGCATTTT

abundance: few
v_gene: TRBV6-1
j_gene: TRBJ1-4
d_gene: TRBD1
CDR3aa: CASSETGEANEKLFF
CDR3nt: TGTGCCAGCAGTGAGACAGGGGAGGCTAATGAAAAACTGTTTTTT

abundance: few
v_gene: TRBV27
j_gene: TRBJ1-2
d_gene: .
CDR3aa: CASSFVREYGYTF
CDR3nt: TGTGCCAGCAGTTTCGTTAGGGAGTATGGCTACACCTTC

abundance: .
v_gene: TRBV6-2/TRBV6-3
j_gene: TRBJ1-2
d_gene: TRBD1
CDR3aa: CASSRDRGLYGYTF
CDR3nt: TGTGCCAGCAGTCGGGACAGGGGTCTATATGGCTACACCTTC

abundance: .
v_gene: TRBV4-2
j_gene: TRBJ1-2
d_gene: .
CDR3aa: CASSQVRGGRDGYTF
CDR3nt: TGTGCCAGCAGCCAAGTACGCGGGGGGAGGGATGGCTACACCTTC

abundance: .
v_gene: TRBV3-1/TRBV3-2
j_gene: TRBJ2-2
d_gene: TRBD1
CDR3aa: CASNHRGAGTGELFF
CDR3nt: TGTGCCAGCAACCACAGGGGCGCAGGCACCGGGGAGCTGTTTTTT

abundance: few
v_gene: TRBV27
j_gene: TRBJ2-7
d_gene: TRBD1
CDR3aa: CASSLLDRGGEQYF
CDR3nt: TGTGCCAGCAGTTTACTAGACAGGGGTGGCGAGCAGTACTTC

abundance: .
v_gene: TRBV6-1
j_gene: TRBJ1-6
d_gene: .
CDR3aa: CASSEQGPVNSPLHF
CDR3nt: TGTGCCAGCAGTGAACAGGGGCCCGTTAATTCACCCCTCCACTTT

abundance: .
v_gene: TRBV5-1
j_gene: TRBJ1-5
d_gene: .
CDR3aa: CASSLEGGGNQPQHF
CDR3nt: TGCGCCAGCAGCTTGGAGGGTGGGGGGAATCAGCCCCAGCATTTT

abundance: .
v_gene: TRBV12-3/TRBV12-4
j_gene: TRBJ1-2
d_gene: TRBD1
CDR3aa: CASSLGRGYGYTF
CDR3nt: TGTGCCAGCAGTTTAGGCAGGGGGTATGGCTACACCTTC

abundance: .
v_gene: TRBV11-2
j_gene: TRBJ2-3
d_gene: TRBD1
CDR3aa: CASSSSTGVGTDTQYF
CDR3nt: TGTGCCAGCAGCTCCTCTACAGGGGTGGGCACAGATACGCAGTATTTT

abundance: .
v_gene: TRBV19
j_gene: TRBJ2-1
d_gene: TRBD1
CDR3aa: CASSSQQGAVNEQFF
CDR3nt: TGTGCCAGTAGTAGTCAACAGGGGGCAGTCAATGAGCAGTTCTTC

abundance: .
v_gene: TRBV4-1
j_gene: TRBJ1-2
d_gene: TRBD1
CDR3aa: CASSQEETGFYGYTF
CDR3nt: TGCGCCAGCAGCCAAGAAGAGACAGGGTTCTATGGCTACACCTTC

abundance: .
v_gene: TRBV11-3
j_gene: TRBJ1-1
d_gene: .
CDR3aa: CASSLQENTEAFF
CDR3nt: TGTGCCAGCAGCTTACAGGAGAACACTGAAGCTTTCTTT